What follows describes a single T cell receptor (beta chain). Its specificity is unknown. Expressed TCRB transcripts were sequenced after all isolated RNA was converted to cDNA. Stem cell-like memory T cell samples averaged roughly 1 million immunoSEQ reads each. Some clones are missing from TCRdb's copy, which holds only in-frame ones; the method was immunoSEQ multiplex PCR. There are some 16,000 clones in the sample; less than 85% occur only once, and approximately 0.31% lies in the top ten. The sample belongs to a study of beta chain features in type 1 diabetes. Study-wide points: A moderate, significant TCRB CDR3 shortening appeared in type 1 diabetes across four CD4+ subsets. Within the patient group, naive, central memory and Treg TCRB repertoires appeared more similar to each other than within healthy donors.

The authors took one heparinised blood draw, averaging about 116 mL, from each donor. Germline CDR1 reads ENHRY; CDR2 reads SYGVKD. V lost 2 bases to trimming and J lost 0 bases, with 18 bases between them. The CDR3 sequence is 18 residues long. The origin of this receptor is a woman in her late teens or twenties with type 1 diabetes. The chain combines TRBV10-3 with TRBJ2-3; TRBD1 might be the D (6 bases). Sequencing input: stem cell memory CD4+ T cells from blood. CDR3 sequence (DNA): TGTGCCATCAGTGAGCCGACTTACTTGACAGGCAGCACAGATACGCAGTATTTT. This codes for CAISEPTYLTGSTDTQYF.